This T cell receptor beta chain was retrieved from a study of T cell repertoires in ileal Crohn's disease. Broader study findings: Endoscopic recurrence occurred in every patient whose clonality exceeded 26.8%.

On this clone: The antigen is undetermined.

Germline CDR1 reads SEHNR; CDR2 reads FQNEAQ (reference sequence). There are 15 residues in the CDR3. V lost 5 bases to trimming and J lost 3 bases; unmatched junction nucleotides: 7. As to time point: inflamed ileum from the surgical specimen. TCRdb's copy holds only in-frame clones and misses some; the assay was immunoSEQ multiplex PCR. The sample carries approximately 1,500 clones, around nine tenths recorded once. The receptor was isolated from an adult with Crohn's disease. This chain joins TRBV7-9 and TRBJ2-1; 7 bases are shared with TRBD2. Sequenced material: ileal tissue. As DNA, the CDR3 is TGTGCCAGCAGCCCCTTCGGGGGGAGCTACAATGAGCAGTTCTTC. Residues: CASSPFGGSYNEQFF.